Below, 21 T cell receptor beta chains from the same sample are listed, as sequenced in a study of T cells in localized non-small cell lung cancer. Measured with immunoSEQ multiplex PCR; TCRdb has only the in-frame clones, and not every one. The sample holds 130,000 or so clones, around 90% seen once. The source material was peripheral blood, sampled before any cancer treatment. These receptor sequences come from a female donor of 60 years or more with stage I lung adenocarcinoma.

The rearrangement joins TRBV7-3 to TRBJ2-5, with D perhaps TRBD1 (6 bases). Germline assignment: CDR1 SGHTA and CDR2 FQGTGA. Trimming removed 1 base at V and 0 bases at J, with 6 bases between. The CDR3 sequence is 14 residues long. The CDR3 reads CASSLRGHQETQYF. The CDR3 DNA follows: TGTGCCAGCAGCTTAAGGGGGCACCAAGAGACCCAGTACTTC.

This chain joins TRBV18 and TRBJ1-5, with D perhaps TRBD1 (6 bases). Trimming removed 0 bases at V and 6 bases at J, with 9 bases between. This CDR3 contains 14 residues. CDR1 and CDR2 (germline): KGHSH, LQKENI. The CDR3 region has the DNA TGTGCCAGCTCACCACCGACAGGTATTCAGCCCCAGCATTTT. Protein: CASSPPTGIQPQHF.

The chain has TRBV13 and TRBJ2-1; D is perhaps TRBD1 (5 bases). CDR1 is PRHDT and CDR2 is FYEKMQ in the germline V gene (reference sequence). The CDR3 has 13 residues. Trimming took 7 bases from V and 9 from J, leaving 16 bases between them. The CDR3 sequence: CASTHWAQGEQFF. The CDR3, as DNA: TGTGCCAGCACTCACTGGGCTCAGGGTGAGCAGTTCTTC.

This chain links TRBV6-5 with TRBJ2-2, with D unresolved. Looked up from germline, CDR1 is MNHEY and CDR2 is SVGAGI. V was shortened by 2 bases and J by 5 bases, with 9 bases between the two germline ends. CDR3 length: 14 amino acids. Written as DNA, the CDR3 is TGTGCCAGCAGTTACCCCGAACAGACCGGGGAGCTGTTTTTT. It encodes CASSYPEQTGELFF.

This clone showed up just a few times. The CDR3: CAISVLMRYPQHF. The CDR3 coding sequence is TGTGCCATCAGTGTTTTAATGAGGTACCCCCAGCATTTT. The chain uses TRBV10-3 and TRBJ1-5; D remains ambiguous. Germline V gene sequence: CDR1 ENHRY, CDR2 SYGVKD. This CDR3 contains 13 residues. V was clipped by 4 bases and J by 10 bases, with 14 bases between them.

In regard to this clone: Other DNA sequences in the sample encode the same CDR3. This chain links TRBV9 with TRBJ2-6, with D uncertain. The CDR3 has 15 amino acids. Germline V gives CDR1 SGDLS, CDR2 YYNGEE. V lost 2 bases, J lost 1 base, and 7 bases lay in between. CDR3 residues: CASSVVLSGANVLTF. As DNA, the CDR3 is TGTGCCAGCAGCGTGGTCCTTTCTGGGGCCAACGTCCTGACTTTC.

The chain has TRBV30 and TRBJ2-3, with D perhaps matching TRBD1 (5 bases). CDR3 length: 15 amino acids. Germline V gene lookup returns CDR1 GTSNPN and CDR2 SVGIG (reference sequence). V lost 0 bases and J 2 bases, leaving 12 bases between the germline ends. CDR3 sequence: CAWSVQRQHTDTQYF. The CDR3 DNA follows: TGTGCCTGGAGTGTACAGAGACAGCACACAGATACGCAGTATTTT.

This CDR3 reads CASGWDEQFF. CDR3 coding DNA: TGTGCCAGCGGGTGGGATGAGCAGTTCTTC. The chain recombines TRBV6-5 with TRBJ2-1; D ambiguous. Germline-derived CDR1 and CDR2 are MNHEY and SVGAGI. V was pared by 8 bases and J by 8 bases, with 7 bases between. The CDR3 consists of 10 residues.

This sequence joins TRBV9 and TRBJ2-1; D may be TRBD2 (6 bases). The germline V gene encodes CDR1 SGDLS and CDR2 YYNGEE. This CDR3 is built from 15 residues. V gave up 0 bases and J gave up 8 bases, with 15 bases separating them. Written as DNA, the CDR3 is TGTGCCAGCAGCGTAGCGGAGGGGCCCTTGTATGAGCAGTTCTTC. Amino acid sequence: CASSVAEGPLYEQFF.

This chain joins TRBV5-1 and TRBJ2-3; D may match TRBD1 or TRBD2 (5 bases each). V shed 2 bases and J shed 0 bases, with 10 bases lying between them. CDR3 length: 15 residues. Germline loops: CDR1 SGHRS, CDR2 YFSETQ. DNA for the CDR3: TGCGCCAGCAGCTTTGGGGGAACTAGCACAGATACGCAGTATTTT. Translating it yields CASSFGGTSTDTQYF.

The chain combines TRBV7-9 with TRBJ2-1; D unresolved. The V gene's germline CDR1 is SEHNR and CDR2 FQNEAQ (reference sequence). The CDR3 loop spans 15 amino acids. Deletions cut 3 bases from V and 7 bases from J, with 16 bases between. The CDR3 DNA reads TGTGCCAGCAGCTTCGGGCAGTTTACGGAAAATGAGCAGTTCTTC. The encoded protein is CASSFGQFTENEQFF.

This chain connects TRBV4-1 to TRBJ2-3; TRBD2 aligns across 11 bases. Germline CDR1 MGHRA, CDR2 YSYEKL. The CDR3 covers 17 residues. After removal of 3 bases from V and 4 bases from J, the junction contained 9 bases not matched to a gene. CDR3 bases: TGCGCCAGCAGCCAGGAACGACTAGCGGGAATCCCAGATACGCAGTATTTT. This gives the protein CASSQERLAGIPDTQYF.

This clone was detected once. This rearrangement joins TRBV7-2 to TRBJ2-7; D remains unclear. CDR1 is SGHTA, CDR2 FQGNSA, per germline. This CDR3 has 13 amino acids. V was pared by 2 bases and J by 6 bases, with 11 bases between. The CDR3 protein is CASSLLWRSEQYF. For the CDR3, the DNA is TGTGCCAGCAGCTTATTGTGGCGGTCCGAGCAGTACTTC.

J is TRBJ1-2 and V is TRBV19; maybe TRBD1 (5 bases). The germline CDR1 and CDR2 sequences are LNHDA and SQIVND (reference sequence). V lost 0 bases to trimming and J lost 0 bases, with 8 bases between them. CDR3 length equals 15 residues. CDR3: CASSIEGLANYGYTF. CDR3 coding DNA: TGTGCCAGTAGTATAGAGGGGCTTGCTAACTATGGCTACACCTTC.

This clone was counted once. This chain uses TRBV2 with TRBJ2-1; tentatively, D is TRBD2 (6 bases). CDR3 length: 12 amino acids. Germline CDR1 is SNHLY and CDR2 is FYNNEI. Deletions cut 5 bases from V and 6 bases from J, with 8 bases between. CDR3 nucleotide sequence: TGTGCCAGCAGTTTTAGCGGCAATGAGCAGTTCTTC. It encodes CASSFSGNEQFF.

V gene TRBV29-1 combines with J gene TRBJ1-1, with 7 bases aligning to TRBD1. Trimming removed 7 bases from V and 1 base from J; junction bases left unmatched: 3. Germline V CDR1 and CDR2: SQVTM, ANQGSEA. This CDR3 spans 12 amino acids. Here the CDR3 reads CSAHRGNTEAFF. As DNA, the CDR3 is TGCAGCGCCCACAGGGGGAACACTGAAGCTTTCTTT.

The chain couples TRBV5-1 to TRBJ2-7; D may be TRBD1 (6 bases). The V gene's germline CDR1 is SGHRS and CDR2 YFSETQ. V gave up 5 bases and J gave up 2 bases, with 17 bases separating them. This CDR3 spans 15 amino acids. The CDR3 DNA reads TGCGCCAGCAGTGGCAGGGGAAGGATTACCTACGAGCAGTACTTC. Encoded protein: CASSGRGRITYEQYF.

The chain employs TRBV2 and TRBJ1-5; possible D gene TRBD1, 5 bases. This CDR3 spans 15 amino acids. CDR1 and CDR2 (germline): SNHLY, FYNNEI. V lost 1 base and J lost 4, with 11 bases in between. CDR3 DNA sequence: TGTGCCAGCAGTGAAGGCAGATGGGGGAATCAGCCCCAGCATTTT. It is translated as CASSEGRWGNQPQHF.

The chain is built from TRBV7-9 and TRBJ2-3, with 10 bases matching TRBD2. Losses at the gene ends were 2 bases for V and 3 bases for J; bases not matched to a gene: 14. CDR1 and CDR2 from the germline V gene are SEHNR and FQNEAQ (reference sequence). This CDR3 contains 19 residues. The CDR3 bases are TGTGCCAGCAGCTTAAAACCCGGGCTAGCGGGAGTGTTTACAGATACGCAGTATTTT. The encoded protein is CASSLKPGLAGVFTDTQYF. The full variable domain, in which reference TRBV7-9 and TRBJ2-3 provide the parts outside the CDR3, is DTGVSQNPRHKITKRGQNVTFRCDPISEHNRLYWYRQTLGQGPEFLTYFQNEAQLEKSRLLSDRFSAERPKGSFSTLEIQRTEQGDSAMYLCASSLKPGLAGVFTDTQYFGPGTRLTVL.

The chain couples TRBV7-3 to TRBJ1-1; D might be TRBD1 (5 bases). The V and J ends lost 7 bases and 8 bases respectively, with 23 bases between them. The CDR3 has 15 amino acids. Germline V gene sequence: CDR1 SGHTA, CDR2 FQGTGA. CDR3 in amino acids: CASTGGSLLNREAFF. The DNA of the CDR3 is TGTGCCAGCACCGGGGGATCCCTTCTGAACAGGGAAGCTTTCTTT. Full variable domain (remainder filled in from reference TRBV7-3 and TRBJ1-1): GAGVSQTPSNKVTEKGKYVELRCDPISGHTALYWYRQSLGQGPEFLIYFQGTGAADDSGLPNDRFFAVRPEGSVSTLKIQRTERGDSAVYLCASTGGSLLNREAFFGQGTRLTVV.

The chain carries TRBV19 and TRBJ2-7, with D tentatively TRBD1 (7 bases). Germline V lookup: CDR1 LNHDA, CDR2 SQIVND (reference sequence). The CDR3 loop spans 14 amino acids. V was trimmed by 4 bases and J by 3 bases, leaving 13 bases between them. DNA for the CDR3: TGTGCCAGTAGTAGTTGGGGGGACAGCTACGAGCAGTACTTC. It encodes CASSSWGDSYEQYF.